The 5 T cell receptor beta chains listed next were all sequenced from one sample in a study of blood T cell repertoires in COVID-19. Clones were read by immunoSEQ multiplex PCR, and TCRdb kept only the in-frame ones, dropping some. The table has about 84,000 clones, approximately 82% seen once; the top ten hold less than 40%. The sequenced sample consisted of peripheral blood. These receptors were obtained from a man older than 75 with active or convalescent COVID-19.

V gene TRBV9 combines with J gene TRBJ2-2; the match to TRBD2 covers 8 bases. This CDR3 spans 15 amino acids. CDR1 and CDR2 from the germline V gene are SGDLS and YYNGEE. V trimming: 9 bases; J trimming: 4 bases; junction bases outside the gene matches: 11. Here the CDR3 DNA reads TGTGCCACCAAAATCGCGGCGGGGGGCACCGGGGAGCTGTTTTTT. It yields the protein CATKIAAGGTGELFF.

This rearrangement joins TRBV27 to TRBJ2-1; 10 bases are shared with TRBD2. With V trimmed by 5 bases and J by 10 bases, 17 bases remained unmatched. Germline CDR1 reads MNHEY; CDR2 reads SMNVEV (reference sequence). This CDR3 has 17 residues. DNA for the CDR3: TGTGCCAGCAGTCCGCACGGCGAGCGGGGGGGCCCCAGGGAGCAGTTCTTC. Residues: CASSPHGERGGPREQFF.

CDR3 DNA: TGTGCCAGAACCATCAGACATGGAGGGCCCAGCAATCAGCCCCAGCATTTT. It encodes CARTIRHGGPSNQPQHF. This rearrangement joins TRBV7-5 to TRBJ1-5. TRBV7-5 is a listed pseudogene. CDR3 length: 17 residues.

The J gene is TRBJ2-7, the V gene TRBV4-2; 13 nucleotides align to TRBD2. The germline CDR1 and CDR2 sequences are LGHNA and YNFKEQ. The length of the CDR3 is 16 residues. V gave up 0 bases and J gave up 5 bases; unmatched junction bases: 4. This chain's CDR3 is CASSQELAGGPDEQYF. DNA for the CDR3: TGTGCCAGCAGCCAAGAACTAGCGGGAGGGCCTGACGAGCAGTACTTC.

V usage is TRBV4-3 and J usage is TRBJ1-2; 8 bases are a match to TRBD1. The CDR3 has 13 residues. The V and J ends lost 6 bases and 4 bases, in that order; junction bases with no gene match: 4. From germline, CDR1 is LGHNA and CDR2 YSLEER. The CDR3 loop is CASSPDRAYGYTF. The CDR3, as DNA: TGCGCCAGCAGTCCGGACAGGGCCTATGGCTACACCTTC.